This entry is about one TCR beta chain. This sample stems from a study of shared clonotypes between healthy human individuals. Genomic DNA of each subset was evenly split across several immunoSEQ plates. The data were produced by immunoSEQ multiplex PCR, yet TCRdb's version contains in-frame clones alone and is incomplete. The sample comprises some 500,000 clones, more than 95% of which are singletons, and approximately 0.06% rests with the top ten. Germline V gene data show CDR1 as SGHDT and CDR2 as YYEEEE. The V and J ends lost 6 bases and 3 bases respectively, with 12 bases between them. This CDR3 has 13 residues. Recent vaccinations or acute infections were absent in the healthy HIV-negative adult donors.

The TCR comes from a woman in her twenties or thirties in good health. The chain has TRBV5-6 and TRBJ1-2; D is uncertain. The sample comprised naive CD4+ T cells sorted from blood. This sample's subset: CD45RA+ positively selected. CDR3 bases: TGTGCCAGCACTTTCAGGAAATACTATGGCTACACCTTC. It yields the protein CASTFRKYYGYTF. Filled out from reference TRBV5-6 and TRBJ1-2, the complete variable domain reads DAGVTQSPTHLIKTRGQQVTLRCSPKSGHDTVSWYQQALGQGPQFIFQYYEEEERQRGNFPDRFSGHQFPNYSSELNVNALLLGDSALYLCASTFRKYYGYTFGSGTRLTVV.